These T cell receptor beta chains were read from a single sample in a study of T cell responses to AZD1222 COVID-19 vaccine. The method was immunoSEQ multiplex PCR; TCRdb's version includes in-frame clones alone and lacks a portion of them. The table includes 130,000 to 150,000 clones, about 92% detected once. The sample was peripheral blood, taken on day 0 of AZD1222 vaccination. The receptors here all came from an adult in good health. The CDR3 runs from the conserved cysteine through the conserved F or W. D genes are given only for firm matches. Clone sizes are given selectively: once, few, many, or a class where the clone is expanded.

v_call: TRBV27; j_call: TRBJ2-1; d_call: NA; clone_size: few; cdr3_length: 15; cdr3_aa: CASSAGTDSYNEQFF; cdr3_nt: TGTGCCAGCAGTGCCGGGACCGATTCATACAATGAGCAGTTCTTC
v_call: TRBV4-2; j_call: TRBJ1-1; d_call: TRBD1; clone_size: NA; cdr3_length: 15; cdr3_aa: CASSPRTGSGTEAFF; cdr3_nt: TGTGCCAGCAGCCCCCGGACAGGGTCGGGAACTGAAGCTTTCTTT
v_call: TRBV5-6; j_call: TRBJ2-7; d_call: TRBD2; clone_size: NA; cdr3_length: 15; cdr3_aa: CASSPGGGLTYEQYF; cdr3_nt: TGTGCCAGCAGCCCTGGGGGAGGGCTAACCTACGAGCAGTACTTC
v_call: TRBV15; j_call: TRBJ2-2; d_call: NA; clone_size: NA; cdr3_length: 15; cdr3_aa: CATSGQQGNTGELFF; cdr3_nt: TGTGCCACCAGCGGACAACAGGGGAACACCGGGGAGCTGTTTTTT
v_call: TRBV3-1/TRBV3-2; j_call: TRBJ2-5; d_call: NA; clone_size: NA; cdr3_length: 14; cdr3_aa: CASSQGNFGETQYF; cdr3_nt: TGTGCCAGCAGCCAAGGAAACTTTGGGGAGACCCAGTACTTC
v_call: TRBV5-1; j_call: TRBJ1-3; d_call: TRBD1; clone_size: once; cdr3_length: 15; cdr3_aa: CASSLDRGPGNTIYF; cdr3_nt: TGCGCCAGCAGCTTGGACAGGGGGCCTGGAAACACCATATATTTT
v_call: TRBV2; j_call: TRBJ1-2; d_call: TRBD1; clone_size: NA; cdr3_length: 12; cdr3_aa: CASTWDRGGYTF; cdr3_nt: TGTGCCAGCACGTGGGACAGGGGTGGCTACACCTTC
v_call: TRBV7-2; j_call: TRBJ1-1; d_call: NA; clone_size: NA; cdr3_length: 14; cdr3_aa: CASSPSTAYTEAFF; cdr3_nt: TGTGCCAGCAGCCCCTCCACGGCGTACACTGAAGCTTTCTTT
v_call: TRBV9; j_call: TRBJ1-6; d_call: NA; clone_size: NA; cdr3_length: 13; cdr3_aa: CASSTRYNSPLHF; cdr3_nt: TGTGCCAGCAGCACCCGATATAATTCACCCCTCCACTTT
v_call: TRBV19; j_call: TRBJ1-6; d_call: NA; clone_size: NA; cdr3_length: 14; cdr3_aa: CASSGERWESPLHF; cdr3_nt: TGTGCCAGTAGTGGAGAGAGATGGGAATCACCCCTCCACTTT
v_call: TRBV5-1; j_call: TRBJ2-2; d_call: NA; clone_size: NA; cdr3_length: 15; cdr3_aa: CASSLDTGNTGELFF; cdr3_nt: TGCGCCAGCAGCTTGGATACCGGGAACACCGGGGAGCTGTTTTTT
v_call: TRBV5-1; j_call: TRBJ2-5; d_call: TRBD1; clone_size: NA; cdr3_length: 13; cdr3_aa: CASGRQGQETQYF; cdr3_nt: TGCGCCAGCGGCCGACAGGGACAAGAGACCCAGTACTTC
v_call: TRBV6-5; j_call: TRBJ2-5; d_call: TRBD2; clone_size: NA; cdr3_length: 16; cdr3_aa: CASSSLAGGPDGTQYF; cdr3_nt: TGTGCCAGCAGTTCCCTAGCGGGAGGGCCCGACGGGACCCAGTACTTC
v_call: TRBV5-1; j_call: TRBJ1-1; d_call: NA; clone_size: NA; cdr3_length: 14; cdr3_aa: CASSTTAGNTEAFF; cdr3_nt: TGCGCCAGCAGCACGACGGCAGGTAACACTGAAGCTTTCTTT
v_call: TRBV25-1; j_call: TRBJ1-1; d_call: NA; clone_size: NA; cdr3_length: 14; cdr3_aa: CASSELGANTEAFF; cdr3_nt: TGTGCCAGCAGTGAATTGGGGGCTAACACTGAAGCTTTCTTT
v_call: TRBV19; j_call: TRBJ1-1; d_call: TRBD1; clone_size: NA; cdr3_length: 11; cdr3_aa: CASMDRTEAFF; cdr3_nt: TGTGCCAGTATGGACAGGACTGAAGCTTTCTTT
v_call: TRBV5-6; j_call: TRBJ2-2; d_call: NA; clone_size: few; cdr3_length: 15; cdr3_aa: CASSFWTENTGELFF; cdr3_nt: TGTGCCAGCAGCTTCTGGACAGAAAACACCGGGGAGCTGTTTTTT
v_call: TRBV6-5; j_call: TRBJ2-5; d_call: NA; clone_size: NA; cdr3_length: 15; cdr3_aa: CASSNRERPQETQYF; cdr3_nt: TGTGCCAGCAGTAACAGGGAGCGTCCACAAGAGACCCAGTACTTC